This record concerns one T cell receptor beta chain sequence. The record originates from a study of blood T cell repertoires in COVID-19. On the study more broadly: The study drew acute and convalescent COVID-19 samples from the United States, Italy and Spain. From T cells, B-cell-depleted T cells, or PBMCs came the material, which was cDNA or gDNA.

Per the authors' pipeline: Nucleated cell counts were estimated from reference gene primer amplification. The table came from immunoSEQ multiplex PCR; TCRdb's copy has only in-frame clones and leaves some out. The V and J calls and the clone size are those of that table, but D and trimming were determined from the DNA. The profile covers under 200,000 clones, with roughly nine tenths appearing a single time and more than 6.5% taken by the ten largest. This CDR3 has 14 residues. Trimming stripped 6 bases from V and 11 bases from J, with 17 bases between. The V gene's germline CDR1 is LGHNT and CDR2 FRNRAP.

The V gene is TRBV12-5, the J gene TRBJ1-6; D may be TRBD1 (6 bases). The sequenced material came from peripheral blood. The origin of this receptor is a woman older than 75 in a cohort sampled during active or convalescent COVID-19. The CDR3 loop reads CASGPAQGRAPLHF. CDR3 DNA: TGTGCTAGTGGCCCGGCACAGGGCCGGGCACCCCTCCACTTT.